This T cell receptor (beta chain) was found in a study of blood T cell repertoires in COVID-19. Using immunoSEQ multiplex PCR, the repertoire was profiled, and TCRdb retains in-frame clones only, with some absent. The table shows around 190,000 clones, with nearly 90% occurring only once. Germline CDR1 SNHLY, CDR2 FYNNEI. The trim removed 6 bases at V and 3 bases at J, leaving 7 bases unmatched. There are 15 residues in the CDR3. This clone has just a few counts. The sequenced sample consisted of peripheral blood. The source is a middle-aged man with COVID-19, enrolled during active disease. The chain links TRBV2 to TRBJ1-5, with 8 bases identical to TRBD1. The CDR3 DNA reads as TGTGCCAGCAGGGCCGGGACAGGTAACAATCAGCCCCAGCATTTT. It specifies CASRAGTGNNQPQHF. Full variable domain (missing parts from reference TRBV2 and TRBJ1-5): EPEVTQTPSHQVTQMGQEVILRCVPISNHLYFYWYRQILGQKVEFLVSFYNNEISEKSEIFDDQFSVERPDGSNFTLKIRSTKLEDSAMYFCASRAGTGNNQPQHFGDGTRLSIL.